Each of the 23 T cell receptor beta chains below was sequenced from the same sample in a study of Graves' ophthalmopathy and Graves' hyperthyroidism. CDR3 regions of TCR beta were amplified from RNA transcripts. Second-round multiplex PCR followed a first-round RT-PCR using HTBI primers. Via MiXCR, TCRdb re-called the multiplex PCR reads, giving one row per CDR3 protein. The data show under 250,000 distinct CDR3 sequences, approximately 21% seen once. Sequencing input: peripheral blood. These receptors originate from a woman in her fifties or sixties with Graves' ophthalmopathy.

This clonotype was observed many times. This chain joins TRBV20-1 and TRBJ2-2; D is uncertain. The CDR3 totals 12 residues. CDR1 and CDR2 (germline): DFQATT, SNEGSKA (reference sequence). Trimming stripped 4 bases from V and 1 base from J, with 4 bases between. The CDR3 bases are TGCAGTGCTAATCAGAACACCGGGGAGCTGTTTTTT. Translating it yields CSANQNTGELFF.

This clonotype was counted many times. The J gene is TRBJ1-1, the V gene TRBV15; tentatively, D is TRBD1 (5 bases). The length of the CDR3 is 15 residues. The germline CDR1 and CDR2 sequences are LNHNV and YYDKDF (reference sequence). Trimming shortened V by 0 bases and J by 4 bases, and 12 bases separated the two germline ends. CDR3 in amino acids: CATSRDIERGTEAFF. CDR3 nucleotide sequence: TGTGCCACCAGCAGAGATATTGAGAGGGGCACTGAAGCTTTCTTT.

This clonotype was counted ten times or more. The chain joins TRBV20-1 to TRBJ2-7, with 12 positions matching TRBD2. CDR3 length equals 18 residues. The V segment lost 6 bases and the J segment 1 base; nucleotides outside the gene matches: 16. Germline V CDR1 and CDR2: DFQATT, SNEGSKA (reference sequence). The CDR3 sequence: CSASTSGRLMTRSYEQYF. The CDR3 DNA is TGCAGTGCCTCGACTAGCGGGAGATTAATGACAAGATCCTACGAGCAGTACTTC.

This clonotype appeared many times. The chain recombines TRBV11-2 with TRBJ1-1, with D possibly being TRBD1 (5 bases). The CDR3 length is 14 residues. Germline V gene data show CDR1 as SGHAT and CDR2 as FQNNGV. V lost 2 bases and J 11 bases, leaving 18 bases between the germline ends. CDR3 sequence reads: CASSLTIRAGRAFF. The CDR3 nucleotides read TGTGCCAGCAGCTTAACCATTAGAGCAGGGCGCGCTTTCTTT.

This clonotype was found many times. The CDR3 sequence is CASSELQIGEQFF. CDR3 nucleotides: TGTGCCAGCAGTGAACTTCAGATTGGTGAGCAGTTCTTC. This chain joins TRBV6-1 and TRBJ2-1, with D unresolved. Looked up from germline, CDR1 is MNHNS and CDR2 is SASEGT. This CDR3 is built from 13 residues. V lost 2 bases and J lost 9, with 11 bases in between.

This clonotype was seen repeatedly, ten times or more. In DNA form, the CDR3 reads TGCAGTGCTAGTAAACTAGCGGGAGCCTACGAGCAGTACTTC. Its translation is CSASKLAGAYEQYF. The V and J genes are TRBV20-1 and TRBJ2-7, with TRBD2 matching 11 bases. The ends lost 3 bases at V and 2 bases at J; junction bases unmatched: 3. Germline CDR1 reads DFQATT; CDR2 reads SNEGSKA (reference sequence). The CDR3 totals 14 residues.

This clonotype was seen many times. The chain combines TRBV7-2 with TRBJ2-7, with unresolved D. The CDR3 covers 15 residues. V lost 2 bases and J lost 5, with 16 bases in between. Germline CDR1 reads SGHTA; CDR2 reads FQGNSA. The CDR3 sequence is CASSLSPGYLHEQYF. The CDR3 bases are TGTGCCAGCAGCTTATCACCCGGGTACCTCCACGAGCAGTACTTC.

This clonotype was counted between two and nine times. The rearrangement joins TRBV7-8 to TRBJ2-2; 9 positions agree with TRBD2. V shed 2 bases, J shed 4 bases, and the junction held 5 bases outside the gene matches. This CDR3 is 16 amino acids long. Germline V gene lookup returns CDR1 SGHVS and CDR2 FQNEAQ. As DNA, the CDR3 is TGTGCCAGCAGCTTACTTAGCGGGAGTCGCACCGGGGAGCTGTTTTTT. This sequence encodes CASSLLSGSRTGELFF.

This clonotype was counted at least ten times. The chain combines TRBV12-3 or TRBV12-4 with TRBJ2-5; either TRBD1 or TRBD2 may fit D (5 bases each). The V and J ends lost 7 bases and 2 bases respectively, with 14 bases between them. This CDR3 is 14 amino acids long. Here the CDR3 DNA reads TGTGCCAGCAAACCGGGACGGCGGCAAGAGACCCAGTACTTC. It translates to CASKPGRRQETQYF.

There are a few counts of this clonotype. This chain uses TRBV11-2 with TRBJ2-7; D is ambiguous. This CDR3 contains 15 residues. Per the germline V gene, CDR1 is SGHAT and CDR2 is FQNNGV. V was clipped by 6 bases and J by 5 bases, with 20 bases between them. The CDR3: CASSLLPPSVDEQYF. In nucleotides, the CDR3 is TGTGCCAGCAGTTTATTGCCCCCCTCTGTCGACGAGCAGTACTTC.

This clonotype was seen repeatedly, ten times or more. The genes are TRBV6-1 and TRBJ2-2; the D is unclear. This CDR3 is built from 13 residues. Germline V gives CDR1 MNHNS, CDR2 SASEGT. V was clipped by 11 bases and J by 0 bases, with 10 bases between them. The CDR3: CASYPPNTGELFF. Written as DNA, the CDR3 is TGTGCCTCTTACCCACCGAACACCGGGGAGCTGTTTTTT.

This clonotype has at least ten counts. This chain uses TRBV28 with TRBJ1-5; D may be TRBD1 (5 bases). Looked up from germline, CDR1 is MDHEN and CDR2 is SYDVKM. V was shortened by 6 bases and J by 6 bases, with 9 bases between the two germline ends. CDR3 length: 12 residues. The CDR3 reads CASSQGLQPQHF. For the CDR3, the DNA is TGTGCCAGCAGCCAGGGACTTCAGCCCCAGCATTTT. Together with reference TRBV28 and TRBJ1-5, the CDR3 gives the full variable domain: DVKVTQSSRYLVKRTGEKVFLECVQDMDHENMFWYRQDPGLGLRLIYFSYDVKMKEKGDIPEGYSVSREKKERFSLILESASTNQTSMYLCASSQGLQPQHFGDGTRLSIL.

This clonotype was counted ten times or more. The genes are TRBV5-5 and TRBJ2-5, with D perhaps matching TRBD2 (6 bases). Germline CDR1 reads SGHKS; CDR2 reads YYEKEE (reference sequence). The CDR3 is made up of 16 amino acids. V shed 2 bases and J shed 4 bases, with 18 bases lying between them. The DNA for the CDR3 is TGTGCCAGCAGCTTAGGAGGGAGCTCCACCCGAGAGACCCAGTACTTC. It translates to CASSLGGSSTRETQYF.

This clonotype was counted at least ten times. The CDR3 spells CATSDHRGPGETQYF. In nucleotides, the CDR3 is TGTGCCACCAGTGATCACAGGGGGCCTGGAGAGACCCAGTACTTC. V is TRBV24-1 and J is TRBJ2-5; 9 bases match TRBD1. Germline values: CDR1 KGHDR, CDR2 SFDVKD. The junction had 5 bases not matched to a gene; V was cut back by 3 bases and J by 4 bases. The CDR3 runs 15 residues.

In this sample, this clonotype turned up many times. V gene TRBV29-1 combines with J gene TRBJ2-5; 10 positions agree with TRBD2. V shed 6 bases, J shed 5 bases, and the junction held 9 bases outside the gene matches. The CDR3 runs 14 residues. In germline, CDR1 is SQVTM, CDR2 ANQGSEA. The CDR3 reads CSVAWGSGRETQYF. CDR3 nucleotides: TGCAGCGTCGCCTGGGGTAGCGGGAGGGAGACCCAGTACTTC.

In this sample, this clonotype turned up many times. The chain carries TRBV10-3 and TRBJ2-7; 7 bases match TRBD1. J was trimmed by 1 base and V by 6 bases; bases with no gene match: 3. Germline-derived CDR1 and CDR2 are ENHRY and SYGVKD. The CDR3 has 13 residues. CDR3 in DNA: TGTGCCATCAGCCCGGGACAGTCCTACGAGCAGTACTTC. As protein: CAISPGQSYEQYF.

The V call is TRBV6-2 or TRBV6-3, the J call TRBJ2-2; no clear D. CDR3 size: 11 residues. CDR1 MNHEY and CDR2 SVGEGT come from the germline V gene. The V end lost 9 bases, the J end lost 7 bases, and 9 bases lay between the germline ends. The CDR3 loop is CASTLYGELFF. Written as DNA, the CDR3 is TGTGCCAGTACGCTTTACGGGGAGCTGTTTTTT.

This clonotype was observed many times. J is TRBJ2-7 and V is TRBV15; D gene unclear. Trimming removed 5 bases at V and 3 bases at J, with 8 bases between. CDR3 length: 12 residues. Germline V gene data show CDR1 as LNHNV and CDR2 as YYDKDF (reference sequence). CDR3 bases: TGTGCCACCAGCCGCCCCGGCTACGAGCAGTACTTC. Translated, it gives CATSRPGYEQYF.

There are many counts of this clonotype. CDR3 sequence: CSASREGLMNEQYF. The DNA for the CDR3 is TGCAGTGCTTCCCGGGAGGGCCTAATGAACGAGCAGTACTTC. The chain couples TRBV20-1 to TRBJ2-7, with TRBD2 matching over 8 bases. V lost 5 bases and J lost 5; bases outside the gene matches: 11. The CDR3 has 14 residues. Germline V gene sequence: CDR1 DFQATT, CDR2 SNEGSKA (reference sequence).

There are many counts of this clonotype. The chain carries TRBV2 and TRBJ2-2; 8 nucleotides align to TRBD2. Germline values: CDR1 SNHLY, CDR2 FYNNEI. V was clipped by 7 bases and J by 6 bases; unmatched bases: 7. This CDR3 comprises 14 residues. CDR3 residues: CASTQRELAGELFF. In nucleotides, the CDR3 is TGTGCCAGCACCCAGCGGGAGCTGGCCGGGGAGCTGTTTTTT.

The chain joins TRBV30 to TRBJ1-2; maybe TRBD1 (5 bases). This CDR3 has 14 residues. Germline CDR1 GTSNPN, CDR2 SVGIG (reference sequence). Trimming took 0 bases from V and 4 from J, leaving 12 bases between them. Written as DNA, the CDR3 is TGTGCCTGGAGTGTCGGTTCAGGGATCTATGGCTACACCTTC. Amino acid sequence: CAWSVGSGIYGYTF.

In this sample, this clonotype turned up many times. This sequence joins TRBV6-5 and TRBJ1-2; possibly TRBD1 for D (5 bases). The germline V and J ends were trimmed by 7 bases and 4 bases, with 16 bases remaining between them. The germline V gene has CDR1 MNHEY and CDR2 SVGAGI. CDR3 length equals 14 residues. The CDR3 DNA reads TGTGCCAGCATCCCGGGACCGCCATCCTATGGCTACACCTTC. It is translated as CASIPGPPSYGYTF.

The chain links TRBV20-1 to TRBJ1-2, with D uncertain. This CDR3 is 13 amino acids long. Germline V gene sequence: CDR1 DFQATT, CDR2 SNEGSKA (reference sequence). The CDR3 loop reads CRGLGEVDYGYTF. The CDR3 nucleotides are TGCAGGGGGTTAGGAGAAGTTGACTATGGCTACACCTTC.